Described below is a single T cell receptor beta chain sequence and its context. This sample is part of a study of low-dose radiotherapy and immunotherapy resistance in tumors. With TRAV- and TRBV-specific primers, first-strand cDNA was made, covering the alpha and beta chains. The TCRs were subjected to amplification over roughly 18 PCR cycles employing a constant-region primer in conjunction with a V-primer adapter. TCRdb re-derived calls from the reads in MiXCR, one entry per CDR3 protein. This table has thousands of distinct CDR3 sequences, roughly 57% appearing once. The CDR3 consists of 17 residues. V was clipped by 6 bases and J by 10 bases, with 28 bases between them. From germline, CDR1 is MDHEN and CDR2 SYDVKM.

The sequence was obtained from a human donor with advanced metastatic prostate, ovarian, gallbladder or colorectal cancer (not recorded which). This table probably holds off-target reads from a library built for another chain. The rearrangement links TRBV28 to TRBJ1-5; maybe TRBD1 (5 bases). CDR3 bases: TGTGCCAGCAGCCAGGATACGGGACGGATCACCTCAGGTCCCCAGCATTTT. Its protein product is CASSQDTGRITSGPQHF.